Here is one TCR beta chain with its context. The record originates from a study of OX40 agonist ivuxolimab in advanced cancers. Across the study: Ivuxolimab, an agonist antibody against OX40 (CD134), was given to patients. Every 2 weeks, patients received ivuxolimab intravenously, dosed at 0.01 to 10 mg/kg.

The repertoire was sequenced with immunoSEQ multiplex PCR; TCRdb's copy has only in-frame clones and lacks some. Here the sample spans about 52,000 clones, roughly 92% being singletons. The ends were cut back, 0 bases at V and 2 bases at J, with 12 bases in the middle. The CDR3 has 16 residues. In germline, CDR1 is LGHNA, CDR2 YSLEER. The receptor was derived from an adult with an advanced solid tumor such as melanoma, head and neck, liver or kidney cancer. This specimen was CD4+ or CD8+ T cells sorted from blood, taken in a trial of the OX40 agonist ivuxolimab. The V and J genes are TRBV4-3 and TRBJ2-3; the D gene is possibly TRBD2 (6 bases). The CDR3: CASSQDSRRATDTQYF. CDR3 sequence (DNA): TGCGCCAGCAGCCAAGATTCTCGGAGGGCCACAGATACGCAGTATTTT.